This T cell receptor (beta chain) came from a study of shared clonotypes between healthy human individuals. Study-wide points: Incomplete sequencing of sorted subsets was indicated by rarefaction despite large depth. Some clonotypes were shared by all four sorted-subset donors, while others were not shared. The non-shared ones had lower generation probabilities than the shared ones.

Naive CD8 cells lacked CD45RO, underwent positive selection for CCR7 and left out terminally differentiated effector memory CD45RA+ cells. Sequencing was performed with immunoSEQ multiplex PCR; in TCRdb, only in-frame clones are kept and a portion is missing. The sample includes 800,000 or so clones, roughly 96% of them seen just once. With V trimmed by 2 bases and J by 5 bases, 8 bases remained unmatched. Germline V CDR1 and CDR2: SEHNR, FQNEAQ (reference sequence). The CDR3 consists of 15 residues. Turning to this clone: The antigen is unknown.

The sequenced sample consisted of naive CD8+ T cells sorted from blood. The chain has TRBV7-9 and TRBJ2-7; 8 bases match TRBD1. This receptor was obtained from a man aged 25 to 40 in good health. CDR3 protein: CASSLPWTGSNEQYF. The CDR3 nucleotides are TGTGCCAGCAGCTTACCCTGGACAGGGAGTAACGAGCAGTACTTC.